The sequence of this TCR beta chain was determined in a study of OX40 agonist ivuxolimab in advanced cancers. Overall study context: Enrolled patients in dose escalation had cancers that were hepatocellular carcinoma, melanoma, renal cell or head and neck cancer. The group had a mean age of approximately 60 years, ranged from about 23 to 85, and was around 86% male.

Some clones are missing from TCRdb's copy, which holds only in-frame ones; the method was immunoSEQ multiplex PCR. This sample has about 83,000 clones, with about 86% found just once. Sequencing was performed on CD4+ or CD8+ T cells sorted from blood, taken in a trial of the OX40 agonist ivuxolimab. The clonotype comes from an adult with an advanced solid tumor such as melanoma, head and neck, liver or kidney cancer.

The CDR3 coding sequence is TGCGCCAGCAGCCAAGATGGGGCTCTGACAGGGGCCCCCCCGAATGAGCAGTTCTTC. This translates into CASSQDGALTGAPPNEQFF. This rearrangement joins TRBV4-1 to TRBJ2-1; 8 bases are a match to TRBD1. There are 19 residues in the CDR3. J lost 7 bases, V lost 0 bases, and 17 bases had no gene match. Germline CDR1 is MGHRA and CDR2 is YSYEKL.